Given below is one T cell receptor beta chain in context. Its matching antigen is unknown. Data came from immunoSEQ multiplex PCR; TCRdb stores just in-frame clones and leaves some out. The sample holds about 73,000 clones, approximately 83% seen once. The CDR3 has 16 amino acids. Per germline, CDR1 SGHVS and CDR2 FQNEAQ. Deletions cut 5 bases from V and 0 bases from J, with 14 bases between. The source of the sample is a study of OX40 agonist ivuxolimab in advanced cancers. General observations from the study: In a subset of nonresponders, normalized T-cell clonal expansion was also low. At 0.1 to 3.0 mg/kg and by week 6, CD4+ and CD8+ T cells in the blood had expanded clonally.

Autoimmune disease history or systemic immunosuppression was exclusionary. Patients had blood sampled at baseline and again on cycle 4 day 1 and cycle 7 day 1. V gene TRBV7-8 combines with J gene TRBJ1-3; D not certain. The sequencing here drew on CD4+ or CD8+ T cells sorted from blood, taken in a trial of the OX40 agonist ivuxolimab. This receptor was taken from an adult with an advanced solid tumor such as melanoma, head and neck, liver or kidney cancer. The CDR3 DNA sequence: TGTGCCAGCAGCACCCGTTCGGGTCCCTCTGGAAACACCATATATTTT. Its protein is CASSTRSGPSGNTIYF.